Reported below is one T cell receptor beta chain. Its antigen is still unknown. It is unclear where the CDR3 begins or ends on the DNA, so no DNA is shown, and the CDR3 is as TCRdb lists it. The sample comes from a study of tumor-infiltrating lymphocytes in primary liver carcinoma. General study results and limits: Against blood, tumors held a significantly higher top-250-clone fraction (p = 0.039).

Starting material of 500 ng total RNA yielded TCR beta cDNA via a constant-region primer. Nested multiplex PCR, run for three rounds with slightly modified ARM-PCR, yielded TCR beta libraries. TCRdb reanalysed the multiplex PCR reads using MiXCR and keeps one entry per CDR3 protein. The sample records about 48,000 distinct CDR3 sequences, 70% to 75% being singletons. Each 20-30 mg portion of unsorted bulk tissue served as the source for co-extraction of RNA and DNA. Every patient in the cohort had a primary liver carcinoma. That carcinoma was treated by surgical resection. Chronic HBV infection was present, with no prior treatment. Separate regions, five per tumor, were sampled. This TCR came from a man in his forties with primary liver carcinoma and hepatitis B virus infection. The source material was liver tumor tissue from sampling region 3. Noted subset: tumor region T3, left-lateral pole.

The CDR3 protein is CGSSSSWTSGPDTQYF. This chain uses TRBV6-9 with TRBJ2-3; the table's D call TRBD2 went unverified against the DNA. The CDR3 spans 16 amino acids, including both terminal residues. Germline CDR1 MNHGY, CDR2 SVAAGI.